One and the same sample provided the 27 T cell receptor beta chains below, sequenced in a study of cytomegalovirus exposure and HLA in healthy donors. With 60 Vbeta and 13 Jbeta primers, the PCR was carried out. Using immunoSEQ multiplex PCR, the repertoire was profiled, and TCRdb retains in-frame clones only, with some absent. This sample has 150,000 to 200,000 clones, with approximately 76% found just once. The sequenced sample was PBMCs. These TCRs come from a woman aged 18-35 years in good health and CMV-seropositive.

CDR3 DNA: TGTGCCAGCAGCTTAGCCGGCGGGGCCTCGACCTACGAGCAGTACTTC. Translation: CASSLAGGASTYEQYF. This chain connects TRBV7-2 to TRBJ2-7; a possible D gene is TRBD2 (6 bases). V gave up 0 bases and J gave up 2 bases, with 14 bases separating them. This CDR3 is built from 16 residues. CDR1 is SGHTA and CDR2 is FQGNSA in the germline V gene.

The chain couples TRBV5-1 to TRBJ2-3, with TRBD1 matching over 9 bases. V was clipped by 4 bases and J by 5 bases; unmatched bases: 11. Per the germline V gene, CDR1 is SGHRS and CDR2 is YFSETQ. The length of the CDR3 is 16 residues. This CDR3 is CASSGQGTGFGDTQYF. The CDR3 region has the DNA TGCGCCAGCAGCGGACAGGGGACAGGGTTTGGAGATACGCAGTATTTT.

The chain employs TRBV19 and TRBJ2-3; 8 bases agree with TRBD1. This CDR3 region has 16 residues. Trimming at V came to 1 base and at J to 3 bases, leaving 6 bases not matched to a gene. Germline V lookup: CDR1 LNHDA, CDR2 SQIVND (reference sequence). The CDR3 bases are TGTGCCAGTAGTATAGCAGGCAGGGGGCATACAGATACGCAGTATTTT. Translating it yields CASSIAGRGHTDTQYF.

The chain combines TRBV6-5 with TRBJ1-1; no firm D call. Germline lookup yields CDR1 MNHEY and CDR2 SVGAGI. Between the trimmed V and J ends, which lost 7 bases and 0 bases, there was a span of 9 bases. The CDR3 runs to 13 residues. The CDR3, as DNA: TGTGCCAGCACCCGTAAATTGAACACTGAAGCTTTCTTT. Translated, it gives CASTRKLNTEAFF.

V gene TRBV7-9 combines with J gene TRBJ2-7; 8 nucleotides line up with TRBD1. The CDR3 runs to 14 residues. The germline V gene has CDR1 SEHNR and CDR2 FQNEAQ (reference sequence). Trimming removed 5 bases from V and 6 bases from J; junction bases left unmatched: 9. CDR3 DNA: TGTGCCAGCAGCCGTACAGGGGGACTTGTCGAGCAGTACTTC. Translating gives CASSRTGGLVEQYF.

V usage is TRBV2 and J usage is TRBJ1-4; TRBD1 agrees at 8 bases. Germline CDR1 reads SNHLY; CDR2 reads FYNNEI. Unmatched junction bases numbered 16, after V lost 9 bases and J lost 1 base. This CDR3 contains 18 residues. The CDR3 region is CASDPRQGTYQTNEKLFF. Written as DNA, the CDR3 is TGTGCCAGTGACCCTAGACAGGGGACATACCAAACTAATGAAAAACTGTTTTTT.

There are a few counts of this clone. The chain uses TRBV11-3 and TRBJ2-1; D is possibly TRBD2 (6 bases). The germline CDR1 and CDR2 sequences are SGHNT and YENEEA. The CDR3 has 12 residues. Between the trimmed V and J ends, which lost 5 bases and 4 bases, there was a span of 6 bases. In nucleotides, the CDR3 is TGTGCCAGCAGCCGGGGGTACAATGAGCAGTTCTTC. Amino acids: CASSRGYNEQFF.

The chain combines TRBV6-6 with TRBJ1-4; 9 bases match TRBD1. CDR1 MNHNY and CDR2 SVGAGI come from the germline V gene (reference sequence). V lost 5 bases and J lost 6; bases outside the gene matches: 7. This CDR3 contains 15 residues. The CDR3 DNA sequence: TGTGCCAGCAGTAAAACAGGGGGCTTCGATGAAAAACTGTTTTTT. It encodes CASSKTGGFDEKLFF.

The chain links TRBV2 to TRBJ1-3, with 8 bases matching TRBD1. CDR3 length: 18 residues. The V gene's germline CDR1 is SNHLY and CDR2 FYNNEI. V shed 0 bases and J 0 bases; nucleotides not matched to a gene: 7. This CDR3 reads CASSEAVGQANSGNTIYF. As DNA, the CDR3 is TGTGCCAGCAGTGAAGCGGTGGGACAGGCAAACTCTGGAAACACCATATATTTT.

This chain links TRBV30 with TRBJ2-1, with D uncertain. The CDR3 has 11 amino acids. Germline V gives CDR1 GTSNPN, CDR2 SVGIG (reference sequence). Trimming took 4 bases from V and 14 from J, leaving 15 bases between them. CDR3 sequence: CAWNLETREFF. CDR3 DNA sequence: TGTGCCTGGAACCTCGAGACTCGAGAGTTCTTC.

The chain has TRBV5-1 and TRBJ1-5; the D gene is possibly TRBD1 (5 bases). CDR1 and CDR2 from the germline V gene are SGHRS and YFSETQ. V lost 4 bases and J 4 bases, leaving 15 bases between the germline ends. The CDR3 is 15 amino acids. CDR3 loop: CASSLVPGVNQPQHF. The CDR3 region has the DNA TGCGCCAGCAGCCTAGTCCCGGGGGTAAATCAGCCCCAGCATTTT.

This clone was recorded only once. CDR3 in amino acids: CASSRTGGLYGYTF. The CDR3 DNA reads as TGTGCCAGCAGTAGGACAGGAGGACTCTATGGCTACACCTTC. This chain links TRBV6-6 with TRBJ1-2; 7 bases match TRBD1. The CDR3 runs 14 residues. The J segment lost 4 bases and the V segment lost 5 bases, leaving 7 bases of the junction unmatched. Per germline, CDR1 MNHNY and CDR2 SVGAGI (reference sequence).

This sequence joins TRBV9 and TRBJ2-7; 8 bases line up with TRBD1. Germline CDR1 and CDR2: SGDLS and YYNGEE. V gave up 0 bases and J gave up 0 bases; unmatched junction bases: 5. The CDR3 is 16 residues long. Here the CDR3 DNA reads TGTGCCAGCAGCGTAGGTCCGGACAGGGACTCCTACGAGCAGTACTTC. Translated: CASSVGPDRDSYEQYF.

This rearrangement joins TRBV7-2 to TRBJ2-7, with a tentative D call TRBD2 (5 bases). V shed 5 bases and J shed 4 bases, with 12 bases lying between them. Germline CDR1 is SGHTA and CDR2 is FQGNSA. The CDR3 contains 13 residues. The chain's CDR3 is CASSIKRGYEQYF. CDR3 coding DNA: TGTGCCAGCAGCATAAAACGGGGTTACGAGCAGTACTTC. The full variable domain, with the rest looked up from reference TRBV7-2 and TRBJ2-7, is GAGVSQSPSNKVTEKGKDVELRCDPISGHTALYWYRQSLGQGLEFLIYFQGNSAPDKSGLPSDRFSAERTGGSVSTLTIQRTQQEDSAVYLCASSIKRGYEQYFGPGTRLTVT.

The CDR3 nucleotides read TGCGCCAGCAGCCAAGACAGTAATGAAAAACTGTTTTTT. Protein product: CASSQDSNEKLFF. The chain carries TRBV4-3 and TRBJ1-4, with unresolved D. Trimming took off 0 bases at V and 4 bases at J, with 3 bases between the two ends. The CDR3 runs 13 residues. Germline values: CDR1 LGHNA, CDR2 YSLEER.

The genes are TRBV18 and TRBJ2-5; the D is unclear. This CDR3 spans 15 amino acids. In germline, CDR1 is KGHSH, CDR2 LQKENI. Trimming took 5 bases from V and 2 from J, leaving 15 bases between them. The CDR3 loop is CASSSAQAPQETQYF. CDR3 DNA: TGTGCCAGCTCATCGGCCCAGGCCCCTCAAGAGACCCAGTACTTC. Full variable domain (rest looked up from reference TRBV18 and TRBJ2-5): NAGVMQNPRHLVRRRGQEARLRCSPMKGHSHVYWYRQLPEEGLKFMVYLQKENIIDESGMPKERFSAEFPKEGPSILRIQQVVRGDSAAYFCASSSAQAPQETQYFGPGTRLLVL.

The rearrangement uses TRBV5-5 and TRBJ1-3; D perhaps matches TRBD1 (5 bases). Germline-derived CDR1 and CDR2 are SGHKS and YYEKEE (reference sequence). Trimming took 0 bases from V and 7 from J, leaving 20 bases between them. The CDR3 spans 17 residues. The CDR3 DNA sequence: TGTGCCAGCAGCTTGGACCCTGGACAACTTGGGGGGAACACCATATATTTT. Translation: CASSLDPGQLGGNTIYF.

The CDR3 loop reads CASSLGGQALYGYTF. The CDR3 DNA sequence: TGTGCCAGCAGCTTAGGGGGACAGGCCCTATATGGCTACACCTTC. This sequence joins TRBV7-2 and TRBJ1-2; 8 nucleotides align to TRBD1. J gave up 5 bases and V 1 base, and 6 bases lay outside the gene matches. Germline loops: CDR1 SGHTA, CDR2 FQGNSA. The CDR3 has 15 amino acids.

This clone was counted a few times. The chain carries TRBV4-3 and TRBJ2-7, with 14 bases identical to TRBD2. There are 16 residues in the CDR3. Germline lookup yields CDR1 LGHNA and CDR2 YSLEER. V trimming: 4 bases; J trimming: 2 bases; junction bases outside the gene matches: 4. CDR3 region: CASSPGTSGGTYEQYF. The CDR3 DNA is TGCGCCAGCAGCCCTGGGACTAGCGGGGGAACCTACGAGCAGTACTTC.

This clone has just one count. The genes are TRBV7-6 and TRBJ2-5; D may be TRBD2 (5 bases). This CDR3 comprises 13 residues. The germline gives CDR1 SGHVS, CDR2 FNYEAQ. The germline V and J ends were trimmed by 5 bases and 5 bases, with 12 bases remaining between them. The CDR3 DNA sequence: TGTGCCAGCAGCGGTGACTGGGAGGAGACCCAGTACTTC. It yields the protein CASSGDWEETQYF.

This sequence joins TRBV5-5 and TRBJ2-7, with 10 bases matching TRBD2. The J segment lost 4 bases and the V segment lost 2 bases, leaving 3 bases of the junction unmatched. The germline CDR1 and CDR2 sequences are SGHKS and YYEKEE (reference sequence). The CDR3 sequence is 14 residues long. The CDR3 DNA sequence: TGTGCCAGCAGCTTAGCGGGGGGGACATACGAGCAGTACTTC. It yields the protein CASSLAGGTYEQYF.

The CDR3 loop is CASSPRSGGSVSYGYTF. The CDR3 nucleotides read TGCGCCAGCAGCCCAAGATCGGGGGGGTCGGTAAGCTATGGCTACACCTTC. The J gene is TRBJ1-2, the V gene TRBV4-1, with D maybe TRBD1 (5 bases). The CDR3 covers 17 residues. The germline V gene encodes CDR1 MGHRA and CDR2 YSYEKL. V lost 4 bases and J lost 4, with 22 bases in between.

CDR3 sequence (DNA): TGTGCCAGCAGTCGAAACAGTGACTCCTACGAGCAGTACTTC. It codes for CASSRNSDSYEQYF. J is TRBJ2-7 and V is TRBV6-1, with D unresolved. The V and J ends lost 5 bases and 0 bases respectively, with 11 bases between them. The CDR3 length is 14 residues. Per the germline V gene, CDR1 is MNHNS and CDR2 is SASEGT.

CDR3 nucleotide sequence: TGTGCCAGCAGCTTGGACAGGGGGCATGACGGCTACACCTTC. This sequence encodes CASSLDRGHDGYTF. The chain has TRBV5-4 and TRBJ1-2, with 9 bases fitting TRBD1. From germline, CDR1 is SGHNT and CDR2 YYREEE (reference sequence). The trim removed 0 bases at V and 8 bases at J, leaving 5 bases unmatched. This CDR3 spans 14 amino acids.

V usage is TRBV27 and J usage is TRBJ2-1; 8 bases align to TRBD1. Losses at the gene ends were 6 bases for V and 0 bases for J; bases not matched to a gene: 4. This CDR3 is 15 amino acids long. Per the germline V gene, CDR1 is MNHEY and CDR2 is SMNVEV (reference sequence). The CDR3 region is CASSKTGDSYNEQFF. DNA for the CDR3: TGTGCCAGCAGCAAGACAGGGGACTCCTACAATGAGCAGTTCTTC.

The chain couples TRBV27 to TRBJ2-2; 9 positions match TRBD1. The trim removed 7 bases at V and 6 bases at J, leaving 12 bases unmatched. The germline V gene encodes CDR1 MNHEY and CDR2 SMNVEV (reference sequence). The CDR3 spans 16 residues. CDR3 DNA: TGTGCCAGCACAAATCGCCGGGACAGGGTTCCCGGGGAGCTGTTTTTT. It encodes CASTNRRDRVPGELFF.

V usage is TRBV7-9 and J usage is TRBJ2-7, with a possible D match to TRBD1 (5 bases). V was shortened by 5 bases and J by 1 base, with 12 bases between the two germline ends. CDR1 and CDR2 from the germline V gene are SEHNR and FQNEAQ (reference sequence). CDR3 length: 14 residues. For the CDR3, the DNA is TGTGCCAGCAGCCACCGAGACAGTTCCTACGAGCAGTACTTC. This encodes CASSHRDSSYEQYF. The full variable domain, rest sourced from reference TRBV7-9 and TRBJ2-7, is DTGVSQNPRHKITKRGQNVTFRCDPISEHNRLYWYRQTLGQGPEFLTYFQNEAQLEKSRLLSDRFSAERPKGSFSTLEIQRTEQGDSAMYLCASSHRDSSYEQYFGPGTRLTVT.